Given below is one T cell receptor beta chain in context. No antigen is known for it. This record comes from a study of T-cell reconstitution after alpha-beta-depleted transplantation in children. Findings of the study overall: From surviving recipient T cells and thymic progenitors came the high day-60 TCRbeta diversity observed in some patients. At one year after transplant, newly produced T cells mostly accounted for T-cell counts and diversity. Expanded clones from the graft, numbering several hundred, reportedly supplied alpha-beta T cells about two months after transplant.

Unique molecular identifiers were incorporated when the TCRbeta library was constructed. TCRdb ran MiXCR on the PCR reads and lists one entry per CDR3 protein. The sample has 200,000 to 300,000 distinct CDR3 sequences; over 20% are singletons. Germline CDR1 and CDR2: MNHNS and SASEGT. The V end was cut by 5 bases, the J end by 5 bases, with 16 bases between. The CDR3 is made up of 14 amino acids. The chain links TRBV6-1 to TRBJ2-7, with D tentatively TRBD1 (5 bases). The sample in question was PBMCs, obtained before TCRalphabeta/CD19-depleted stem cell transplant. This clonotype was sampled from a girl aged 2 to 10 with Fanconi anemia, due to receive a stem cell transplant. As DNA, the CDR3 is TGTGCCAGCAGTCCACGCCCGTCGACAGACGAGCAGTACTTC. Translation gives CASSPRPSTDEQYF.